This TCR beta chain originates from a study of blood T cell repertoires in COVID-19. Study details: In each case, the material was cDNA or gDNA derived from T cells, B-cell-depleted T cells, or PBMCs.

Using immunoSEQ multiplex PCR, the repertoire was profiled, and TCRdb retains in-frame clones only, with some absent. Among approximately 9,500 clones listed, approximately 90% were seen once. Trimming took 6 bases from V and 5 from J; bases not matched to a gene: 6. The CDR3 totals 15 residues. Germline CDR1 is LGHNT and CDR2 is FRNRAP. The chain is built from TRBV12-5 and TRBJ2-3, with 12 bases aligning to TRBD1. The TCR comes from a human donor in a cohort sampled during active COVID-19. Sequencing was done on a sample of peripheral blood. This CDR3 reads CASGPGTGGRDTQYF. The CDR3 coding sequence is TGTGCTAGTGGCCCCGGGACAGGGGGCAGAGATACGCAGTATTTT.